The entry below describes one TCR beta chain. The junction had 5 bases not matched to a gene; V was cut back by 4 bases and J by 4 bases. This CDR3 region has 14 residues. CDR1 LGHDT and CDR2 YNNKEL come from the germline V gene (reference sequence). These data are taken from a study of blood T cell repertoires in COVID-19. Study in general: The study drew acute and convalescent COVID-19 samples from the United States, Italy and Spain. Sample material is recorded as cDNA or gDNA derived from T cells, B-cell-depleted T cells, or PBMCs.

Authors' methods: Estimation of nucleated cell counts relied on the amplification of reference gene primers. Assay: immunoSEQ multiplex PCR; the TCRdb copy retains only in-frame clones and omits some. The V and J calls and clone size were taken over from that table, and D and trimming were inferred from the DNA. The sample records 200,000 to 250,000 clones, roughly nine tenths being singletons. The source is a woman aged 18-29 years in a cohort exposed to, infected with or recovered from COVID-19 (not recorded which). The rearrangement uses TRBV3-1 (or the pseudogene TRBV3-2) and TRBJ2-7, with TRBD2 matching 9 bases. The specimen sequenced was PBMCs or T cells enriched from blood (not recorded which). The CDR3 loop reads CASSLAGVGYEQYF. In nucleotides, the CDR3 is TGTGCCAGCAGCCTAGCGGGAGTAGGGTACGAGCAGTACTTC.